This TCR beta chain was identified in a study of cytomegalovirus exposure and HLA in healthy donors. General observations from the study: Relative to the approximately 680-donor mean, N-insertions were reportedly fewer in an Asian-associated ancestry cluster in a later analysis. TCR beta V- and J-gene trimming, according to a later analysis, was linked to a missense DCLRE1C variant.

With respect to this clone: The antigen is unknown.

A multiplex PCR was run with 60 Vbeta primers and 13 Jbeta primers. TCRdb's copy holds only in-frame clones and misses some; the assay was immunoSEQ multiplex PCR. Its table lists approximately 110,000 clones. V was trimmed by 2 bases and J by 3 bases, leaving 2 bases between them. Germline CDR1 and CDR2: LNHDA and SQIVND (reference sequence). The CDR3 spans 12 residues. The sequenced sample was PBMCs. The TCR was taken from a man aged 35 to 55 in good health and CMV-seropositive. V and J are TRBV19 and TRBJ1-5; unclear D gene. CDR3: CASSIYNQPQHF. The CDR3 DNA reads as TGTGCCAGTAGTATATACAATCAGCCCCAGCATTTT.